This entry features one TCR beta chain sequence. No antigen is known for it. The table came from immunoSEQ multiplex PCR; TCRdb's copy has only in-frame clones and leaves some out. This table has 400,000 to 600,000 clones, about 96% appearing once. The data are from a study of shared clonotypes between healthy human individuals. Overall study results and limits: Non-shared clonotypes had lower generation probabilities than those shared by all four donors.

Sequenced material: naive CD4+ T cells sorted from blood. Subset here: CD45RA+ positively selected. The clonotype originates from a woman aged 25 to 39 in good health.

CDR3 loop: CSVAVDRYEQYF. As DNA, the CDR3 is TGCAGCGTTGCGGTAGATCGCTACGAGCAGTACTTC. V is TRBV29-1 and J is TRBJ2-7; no firm D call. CDR1 is SQVTM, CDR2 ANQGSEA, per germline. CDR3 size: 12 residues. Trimming shortened V by 4 bases and J by 3 bases, and 10 bases separated the two germline ends.